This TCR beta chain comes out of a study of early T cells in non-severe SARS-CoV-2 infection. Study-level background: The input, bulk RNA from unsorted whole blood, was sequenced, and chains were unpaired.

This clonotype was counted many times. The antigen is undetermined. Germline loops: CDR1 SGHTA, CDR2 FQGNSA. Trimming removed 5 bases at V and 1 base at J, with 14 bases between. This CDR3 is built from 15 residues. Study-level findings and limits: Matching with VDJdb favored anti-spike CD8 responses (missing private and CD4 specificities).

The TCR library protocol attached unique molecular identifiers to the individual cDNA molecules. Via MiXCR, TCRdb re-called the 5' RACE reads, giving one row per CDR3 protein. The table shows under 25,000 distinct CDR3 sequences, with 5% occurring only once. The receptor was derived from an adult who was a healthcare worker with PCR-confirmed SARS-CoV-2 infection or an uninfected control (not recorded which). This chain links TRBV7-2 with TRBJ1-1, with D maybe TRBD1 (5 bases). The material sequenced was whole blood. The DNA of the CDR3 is TGTGCCAGCAGCCACCAGGGCTTACGGAACACTGAAGCTTTCTTT. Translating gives CASSHQGLRNTEAFF. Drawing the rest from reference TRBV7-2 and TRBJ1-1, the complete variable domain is GAGVSQSPSNKVTEKGKDVELRCDPISGHTALYWYRQSLGQGLEFLIYFQGNSAPDKSGLPSDRFSAERTGGSVSTLTIQRTQQEDSAVYLCASSHQGLRNTEAFFGQGTRLTVV.